The present entry profiles one TCR beta chain with its context. The data are from a study of CD8 T cells in Susac syndrome. Whole-study context: Of the sequenced Susac syndrome patients, roughly six had active disease and 8 or 9 were in remission. Blood was drawn from patients with Susac syndrome. At that point, they were therapy-naive, on corticosteroids, or on intravenous immunoglobulin alone.

Purification of the CD8+ and CD4+ T cells relied on negative isolation, and TEMRA cells underwent FACS enrichment. RNA totalling roughly 0.45 to 1 ug underwent reverse transcription with random hexamers. TCRdb analysed the immunoSEQ multiplex PCR reads with MiXCR anew, one entry per CDR3 protein. This repertoire shows about 150,000 distinct CDR3 sequences, 95% found once; its top ten account for less than 0.085%. This CDR3 contains 14 residues. Germline values: CDR1 SQVTM, CDR2 ANQGSEA. Trimming shortened V by 5 bases and J by 3 bases, and 15 bases separated the two germline ends. This clonotype was obtained from a human donor with Susac syndrome. Sequencing was carried out using CD4+ T cells from PBMCs. The chain combines TRBV29-1 with TRBJ2-3; D remains ambiguous. CDR3 nucleotide sequence: TGCAGCGTTTCGCCCCCCTCTTTAACAGATACGCAGTATTTT. It translates to CSVSPPSLTDTQYF.